This TCR beta chain was identified in a study of blood T cell repertoires in COVID-19. Germline V gene lookup returns CDR1 LNHDA and CDR2 SQIVND (reference sequence). Unmatched junction bases numbered 11, after V lost 5 bases and J lost 5 bases. This CDR3 spans 17 amino acids. This clone was recorded a few times. The method was immunoSEQ multiplex PCR; TCRdb's version includes in-frame clones alone and lacks a portion of them. The sample holds nearly 250,000 clones; more than 70% are singletons and the top ten take 5% to 6%. Sequenced material: peripheral blood. The chain couples TRBV19 to TRBJ1-6, with TRBD1 matching over 8 bases. The TCR sequence derives from a woman at least 80 years old with COVID-19, enrolled during active disease. Here the CDR3 DNA reads TGTGCCAGTAGTTCGCTCCAAGGGGACAGGAATAATTCACCCCTCCACTTT. As protein: CASSSLQGDRNNSPLHF. The full variable domain, rest sourced from reference TRBV19 and TRBJ1-6, is DGGITQSPKYLFRKEGQNVTLSCEQNLNHDAMYWYRQDPGQGLRLIYYSQIVNDFQKGDIAEGYSVSREKKESFPLTVTSAQKNPTAFYLCASSSLQGDRNNSPLHFGNGTRLTVT.